This note documents a single TCR beta chain sequence. What it binds is not known. The record originates from a study of radiotherapy plus CTLA-4 blockade in lung cancer. Study context: Objective response rate was roughly 19%; disease control rate, under 35%.

Libraries were prepared by immunoSEQ multiplex PCR; TCRdb keeps only in-frame clonotypes and omits some of them. Of fewer than 45,000 clones detected, approximately 85% appear once; the ten largest clones hold about 6%. General observations from the study: Reported findings show early blood T cell clone dynamics, with interferon-beta, best predicted response.

The CDR3 loop spans 15 amino acids. Germline values: CDR1 SGHRS, CDR2 YFSETQ. The ends lost 2 bases at V and 7 bases at J; junction bases unmatched: 4. The material sequenced was peripheral blood, taken from a patient treated with radiotherapy plus ipilimumab. This chain connects TRBV5-1 to TRBJ2-1; 12 nucleotides agree with TRBD2. The receptor's source is a human donor with non-small cell lung cancer who had stable disease on radiotherapy plus ipilimumab. CDR3 bases: TGCGCCAGCAGCTTCGGACTAGCGGGAAATAATGAGCAGTTCTTC. It is translated as CASSFGLAGNNEQFF.